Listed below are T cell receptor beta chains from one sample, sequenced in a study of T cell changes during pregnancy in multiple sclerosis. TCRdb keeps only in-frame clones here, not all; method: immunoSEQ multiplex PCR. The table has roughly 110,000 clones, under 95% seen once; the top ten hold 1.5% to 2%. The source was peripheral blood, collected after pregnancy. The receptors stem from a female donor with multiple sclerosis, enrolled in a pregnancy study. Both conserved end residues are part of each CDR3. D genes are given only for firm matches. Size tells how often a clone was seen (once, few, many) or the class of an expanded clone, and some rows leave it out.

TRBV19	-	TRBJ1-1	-	TGTGCCAGTACAAGAGGGTTTGGGACTGAAGCTTTCTTT	CASTRGFGTEAFF
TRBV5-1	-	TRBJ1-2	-	TGCGCCAGCAGCCCCGACAGTTTAGCTAACTATGGCTACACCTTC	CASSPDSLANYGYTF
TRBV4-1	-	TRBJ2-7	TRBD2	TGCGCCAGCAGCCAGACAATAGCGGGAGGCTACTACGAGCAGTACTTC	CASSQTIAGGYYEQYF
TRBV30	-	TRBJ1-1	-	TGTGCCTGGAGTTATGCCAGGGACACTGAAGCTTTCTTT	CAWSYARDTEAFF
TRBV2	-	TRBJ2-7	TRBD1	TGTGCCAGCAGTGGACAGGGGACAAGCTACGAGCAGTACTTC	CASSGQGTSYEQYF
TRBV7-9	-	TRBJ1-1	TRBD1	TGTGCCAGCAGCGCCTCCGGGACAGGGGGTGAAGCTTTCTTT	CASSASGTGGEAFF
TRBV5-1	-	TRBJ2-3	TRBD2	TGCGCCAGCAGCGGGACTAGCGGGAGAGATACGCAGTATTTT	CASSGTSGRDTQYF
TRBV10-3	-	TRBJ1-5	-	TGTGCCACTGTTGAGGAAAATAGCAATCAGCCCCAGCATTTT	CATVEENSNQPQHF
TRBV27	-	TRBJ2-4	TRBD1	TGTGCCAGCAGTTTATCAACAGGGGCTGGAGCCAAAAACATTCAGTACTTC	CASSLSTGAGAKNIQYF
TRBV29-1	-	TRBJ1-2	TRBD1	TGCAGCGCGCTTGGACAGGGGAGTAACTATGGCTACACCTTC	CSALGQGSNYGYTF
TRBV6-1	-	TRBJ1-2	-	TGTGCCAGCAGTGAATCTGGAGGAGGTAGAGGCTACACCTTC	CASSESGGGRGYTF
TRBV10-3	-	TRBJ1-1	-	TGTGCCATCAGTGACAGGGAAAAGGCTGAAGCTTTCTTT	CAISDREKAEAFF
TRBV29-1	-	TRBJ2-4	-	TGCAGCGTTGAGATCACAGGGCACCACATTCAGTACTTC	CSVEITGHHIQYF
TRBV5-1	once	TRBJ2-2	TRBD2	TGCGCCAGCAGCTTCTTAGCGGGCGCGAACACCGGGGAGCTGTTTTTT	CASSFLAGANTGELFF
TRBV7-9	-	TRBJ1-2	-	TGTGCCAGCAGCTCTCTCGACGGGGGGCGAAACTATGGCTACACCTTC	CASSSLDGGRNYGYTF
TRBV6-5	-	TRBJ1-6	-	TGTGCCAGCAGTCCCCGCGGAGCGGGGGATTCACCCCTCCACTTT	CASSPRGAGDSPLHF
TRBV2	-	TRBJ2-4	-	TGTGCCAGCAGTTACGACCGCGGCATTCAGTACTTC	CASSYDRGIQYF
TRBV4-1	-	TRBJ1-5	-	TGCGCCAGCAGCCACCGGGCGGGGGAAGTTCAGCCCCAGCATTTT	CASSHRAGEVQPQHF
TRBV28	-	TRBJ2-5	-	TGTGCCAGCAGTTTCTTAGGGGAACTCAAGACCCAGTACTTC	CASSFLGELKTQYF
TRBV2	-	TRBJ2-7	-	TGTGCCAGCAGTGAGGGGGACTTGATCACCTACGAGCAGTACTTC	CASSEGDLITYEQYF
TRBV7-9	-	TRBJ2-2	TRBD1	TGTGCCAGCAGCCTAGTCTATGGGACAGGGGGCGGTGACACCGGGGAGCTGTTTTTT	CASSLVYGTGGGDTGELFF
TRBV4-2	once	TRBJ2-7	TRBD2	TGTGCCAGCTCCAGACTAGCGGGAGAGCCCTACGAGCAGTACTTC	CASSRLAGEPYEQYF
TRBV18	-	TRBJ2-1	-	TGTGCCAGCTCCGTTTCCCCCAGGAGGGAGCAGTTCTTC	CASSVSPRREQFF
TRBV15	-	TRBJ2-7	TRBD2	TGTGCCACCAGCAGCATACCTAGCGGGAGAGTCTACGAGCAGTACTTC	CATSSIPSGRVYEQYF
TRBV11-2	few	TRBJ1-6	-	TGTGCCAGCAGCCACCTGGGCCTTCTGGGTTCACCCCTCCACTTT	CASSHLGLLGSPLHF
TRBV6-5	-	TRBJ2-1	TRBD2	TGTGCCAGCATCCGGACTAGCGATCAGTCCGAGCAGTTCTTC	CASIRTSDQSEQFF
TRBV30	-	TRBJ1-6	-	TGTGCCTGGAGTGTAGAGGGGGATTTGGATTCACCCCTCCACTTT	CAWSVEGDLDSPLHF
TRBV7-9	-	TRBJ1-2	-	TGTGCCAGCAGCTTAGGAGAATCCAACTATGGCTACACCTTC	CASSLGESNYGYTF
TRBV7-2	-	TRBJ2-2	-	TGTGCCAGCAGCGCCCGGGAGACCGGGGAGCTGTTTTTT	CASSARETGELFF
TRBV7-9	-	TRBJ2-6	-	TGTGCCAGCAGCTTAGTAGCTGGGGCCAACGTCCTGACTTTC	CASSLVAGANVLTF
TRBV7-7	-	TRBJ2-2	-	TGTGCCAGCAGCTTAGCAATAGGGGGTGCGCTGTTTTTT	CASSLAIGGALFF
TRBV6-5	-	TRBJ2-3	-	TGTGCCACACACGGCGGTTGGACGCAGTATTTT	CATHGGWTQYF
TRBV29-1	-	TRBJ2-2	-	TGCAGCGTTGAAGCCATGGCCAGAGGTCTTGCCGGGGAGCTGTTTTTT	CSVEAMARGLAGELFF
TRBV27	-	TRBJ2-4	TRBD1	TGTGCCAGCAGTTTAAGATATCAAAGACAGGGGGGAAATAAAAACATTCAGTACTTC	CASSLRYQRQGGNKNIQYF
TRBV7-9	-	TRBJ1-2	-	TGTGCCAGCAGCCTAAGAGACTATGGCTACACCTTC	CASSLRDYGYTF
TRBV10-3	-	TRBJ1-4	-	TGTGCCACCACCCCAGGGGAGATGAATGAAAAACTGTTTTTT	CATTPGEMNEKLFF
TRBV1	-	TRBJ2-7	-	TGCACCAGCAGCCAAGTCGGGAGGGAGGGGGGCTACGAGCAGTACTTC	CTSSQVGREGGYEQYF
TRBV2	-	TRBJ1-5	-	TGTGCCAGCAGCCTCAGGCGACAGGATAGCAATCAGCCCCAGCATTTT	CASSLRRQDSNQPQHF
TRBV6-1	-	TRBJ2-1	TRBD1	TGTGCCAGCAGAGGGACAGGGGGCGCTTGGAATGAGCAGTTCTTC	CASRGTGGAWNEQFF
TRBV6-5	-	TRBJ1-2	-	TGTGCCAGCAGTCCCCGGGGAAGCTATGGCTACACCTTC	CASSPRGSYGYTF
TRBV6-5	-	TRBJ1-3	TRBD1	TGTGCCAGCAGTTACTCGTCAGGGGGTGGAAACACCATATATTTT	CASSYSSGGGNTIYF
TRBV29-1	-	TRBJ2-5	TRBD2	TGCAGCGTCGGTACTAGCGCCAAAGAGACCCAGTACTTC	CSVGTSAKETQYF
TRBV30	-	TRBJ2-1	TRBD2	TGTGCCTGGAGTACCTCCTTCGCCGGGACTAGCGGGAACAATGAGCAGTTCTTC	CAWSTSFAGTSGNNEQFF
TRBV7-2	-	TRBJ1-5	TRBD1	TGTGCCAGCAGTCGAACAGGGGTCAATCAGCCCCAGCATTTT	CASSRTGVNQPQHF
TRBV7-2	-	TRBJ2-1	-	TGTGCCAGCAGCTTAGTAGCGACTTCGTACAATGAGCAGTTCTTC	CASSLVATSYNEQFF
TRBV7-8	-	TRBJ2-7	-	TGTGCCAGCAGCCATGACAGCCTAGACTACGAGCAGTACTTC	CASSHDSLDYEQYF
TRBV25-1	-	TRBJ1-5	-	TGTGCCAGCAGTGATGACAGAAGGGGGCCCCAGCATTTT	CASSDDRRGPQHF